This passage covers 8 T cell receptor beta chains from one sample sequenced in a study of T cell clonality in common variable immunodeficiency. Sequencing used immunoSEQ multiplex PCR; TCRdb keeps in-frame clones, though not all of them. The profile covers tens of thousands of clones, none occurring a single time. The specimen was peripheral blood mononuclear cells. These receptors originate from a person aged 18 to 70 in good health.

By its share, this clone is large. The read is 3 residues too short to cover the CDR3 end, so that end is filled in from the germline J gene. The V and J genes are TRBV7-8 and TRBJ1-4, with D possibly matching TRBD1 (6 bases). Trimming stripped 7 bases from V and 6 bases from J, with 15 bases between. CDR3 length equals 14 residues. In germline, CDR1 is SGHVS, CDR2 FQNEAQ. The CDR3 bases that were read are TGTGCCAGCACCCCTACAGGGCCGGATGAAAAA. Translation: CASTPTGPDEK. The entire CDR3 is CASTPTGPDEKLFF.

This clone was detected ten times or more. The read ends 3 residues early relative to the CDR3; the germline J gene fills the gap. This chain uses TRBV12-3 or TRBV12-4 with TRBJ1-2, with TRBD1 as a possible D gene (6 bases). The CDR3 sequence is 15 residues long. The sequenced CDR3 bases are TGTGCCAGCAGTCTCTCGGCGGGGGGCGGAGGAGGC. It yields the protein CASSLSAGGGGG. The whole CDR3 is CASSLSAGGGGGYTF.

This clone was counted many times. Sequencing ends 3 residues short of the CDR3 end; the germline J gene provides the rest. The chain recombines TRBV18 with TRBJ2-5; TRBD2 is a possible D gene (6 bases). This CDR3 comprises 16 residues. V lost 0 bases and J lost 5, with 16 bases in between. The V gene's germline CDR1 is KGHSH and CDR2 LQKENI. The sequenced CDR3 bases are TGTGCCAGCTCACCACCCGGGGGTCTAGACGGCGAGACC. Translated: CASSPPGGLDGET. The full CDR3 sequence reads CASSPPGGLDGETQYF.

There are many counts of this clone. The DNA ends 3 residues before the CDR3 does, and the rest of the CDR3 is filled in from the germline J gene. The chain is built from TRBV20-1 and TRBJ1-2; 12 nucleotides match TRBD1. Germline CDR1 reads DFQATT; CDR2 reads SNEGSKA (reference sequence). This CDR3 has 16 amino acids. The sequenced CDR3 bases are TGCAGTGCTACCGGGACAGGGGGCGTCCAAAGCCGGGGC. This encodes CSATGTGGVQSRG. The CDR3 in full is CSATGTGGVQSRGYTF.

This clone was seen many times. Partial CDR3 DNA: TGCGCCAGCCGACCCACAGGGACTAGGGGTGAG. Encoded protein: CASRPTGTRGE. The whole CDR3 is CASRPTGTRGEQFF. The chain has TRBV5-1 and TRBJ2-1; 8 nucleotides line up with TRBD2. The CDR3 end lies 3 residues beyond the end of the read and is filled in from the germline J gene. CDR1 is SGHRS, CDR2 YFSETQ, per germline. CDR3 length: 14 residues. The V gene end was trimmed by 7 bases and the J gene end by 9 bases; junction bases not matched to a gene: 12.

Details on this clone: The read is 3 residues too short to cover the CDR3 end, so that end is filled in from the germline J gene. The gene calls are TRBV11-2 and TRBJ2-1; D remains ambiguous. Germline V gives CDR1 SGHAT, CDR2 FQNNGV. The CDR3 totals 11 residues. Trimming removed 5 bases from V and 7 bases from J, with 6 bases in between. CDR3 region: CASSLSNEQFF. CDR3 DNA, as far as it was read: TGTGCCAGCAGCCTCAGTAATGAG.

In this sample, this clone turned up many times. The CDR3 end falls 3 residues outside the read, so it is completed with the germline J gene. This chain joins TRBV28 and TRBJ2-3, with 7 bases matching TRBD1. V lost 6 bases, J lost 2 bases, and 5 bases stayed unmatched. The CDR3 is 14 residues long. Germline V gene lookup returns CDR1 MDHEN and CDR2 SYDVKM. The covered CDR3 bases are TGTGCCAGCAGGTCCGGGACAGACACAGATACG. Translation gives CASRSGTDTDT. The CDR3 reads in full as CASRSGTDTDTQYF.

The sample holds many counts of this clone. Read sequence stops 3 residues before the CDR3 end, and the germline J gene provides the missing end. This rearrangement joins TRBV2 to TRBJ2-7, with D unclear. Trimming pared 6 bases from V and 2 bases from J, leaving 8 bases between. CDR3 length: 12 amino acids. The V gene's germline CDR1 is SNHLY and CDR2 FYNNEI. The part of the CDR3 DNA that was read is TGTGCCAGCAGATCAGCGACCTACGAG. This gives the protein CASRSATYE. The whole CDR3 sequence is CASRSATYEQYF.